This passage covers 29 T cell receptor beta chains from one sample sequenced in a study of vaccination and CD4 T cells after COVID-19. No antigens are known for them. Time point indicated: late sampling 161 to 241 days after vaccination in a few convalescent patients. Treatment denoted: roughly 11-day PBMC culture with coronavirus spike peptide pools or control peptides (ViraFEST assay). Sequenced with the Oncomine TCR Beta short-read assay was DNA taken from cultured CD4+ T cells. TCRdb called the PCR reads again in MiXCR, with one record for every CDR3 protein. The sample holds some 26,000 distinct CDR3 sequences, less than 45% seen once. The sample consisted of CD4+ T cells from blood, cultured in vitro, taken about 7 months after SARS-CoV-2 vaccination. These receptors were collected from a human donor who had recovered from COVID-19.

This clonotype was counted a few times. This chain links TRBV27 with TRBJ1-6, with unresolved D. Germline lookup yields CDR1 MNHEY and CDR2 SMNVEV (reference sequence). The CDR3 consists of 12 residues. V gave up 5 bases and J gave up 14 bases, with 13 bases separating them. CDR3: CASSGVGNTLHF. The CDR3 nucleotides read TGTGCCAGCAGTGGGGTAGGGAACACCCTCCACTTT.

V usage is TRBV2 and J usage is TRBJ1-5; D is ambiguous. The germline gives CDR1 SNHLY, CDR2 FYNNEI. V lost 4 bases, J lost 0 bases, and 13 bases lay in between. This CDR3 has 16 amino acids. This chain's CDR3 is CASSVGEDYSNQPQHF. The CDR3 nucleotides read TGTGCCAGCAGTGTTGGGGAGGACTATAGCAATCAGCCCCAGCATTTT. Using reference TRBV2 and TRBJ1-5 for the parts outside the CDR3, the full variable domain is EPEVTQTPSHQVTQMGQEVILRCVPISNHLYFYWYRQILGQKVEFLVSFYNNEISEKSEIFDDQFSVERPDGSNFTLKIRSTKLEDSAMYFCASSVGEDYSNQPQHFGDGTRLSIL.

This clonotype was detected a few times. V is TRBV6-1 and J is TRBJ2-7; 10 bases are a match to TRBD1. The germline V gene has CDR1 MNHNS and CDR2 SASEGT. The CDR3 consists of 14 residues. The trim removed 6 bases at V and 2 bases at J, leaving 4 bases unmatched. The CDR3 spells CASRPGQGAYEQYF. The CDR3 nucleotides read TGTGCCAGCAGACCCGGACAGGGGGCCTACGAGCAGTACTTC.

This clonotype was observed a handful of times. The V call is TRBV19, the J call TRBJ2-7; 7 positions agree with TRBD1. The CDR3 is 14 residues long. Germline V CDR1 and CDR2: LNHDA, SQIVND (reference sequence). V lost 6 bases and J lost 3; bases outside the gene matches: 8. For the CDR3, the DNA is TGTGCCAGTAGCGCCCCCGGGACAGACTACGAGCAGTACTTC. Amino acid sequence: CASSAPGTDYEQYF.

This clonotype was recorded a few times. CDR3 in DNA: TGTGCCAGTAGTAACATGGACGAGCAGTACTTC. It encodes CASSNMDEQYF. V and J are TRBV19 and TRBJ2-7; D gene uncertain. Germline values: CDR1 LNHDA, CDR2 SQIVND (reference sequence). The CDR3 loop spans 11 amino acids. V was trimmed by 4 bases and J by 5 bases, leaving 6 bases between them. The variable domain in full, completed from reference TRBV19 and TRBJ2-7, reads DGGITQSPKYLFRKEGQNVTLSCEQNLNHDAMYWYRQDPGQGLRLIYYSQIVNDFQKGDIAEGYSVSREKKESFPLTVTSAQKNPTAFYLCASSNMDEQYFGPGTRLTVT.

The rearrangement links TRBV7-8 to TRBJ1-2, with unresolved D. V lost 5 bases, J lost 2 bases, and 15 bases lay in between. The CDR3 has 15 residues. CDR1 SGHVS and CDR2 FQNEAQ come from the germline V gene. Here the CDR3 reads CASSGNSGRNYGYTF. The CDR3 DNA sequence: TGTGCCAGCAGCGGAAACAGTGGGCGGAACTATGGCTACACCTTC.

This chain joins TRBV10-3 and TRBJ2-5, with TRBD2 matching 10 bases. V shed 2 bases, J shed 10 bases, and the junction held 4 bases outside the gene matches. The CDR3 has 13 residues. The germline CDR1 and CDR2 sequences are ENHRY and SYGVKD. This CDR3 reads CAISELAGEVQYF. CDR3 nucleotide sequence: TGTGCCATCAGTGAGCTAGCGGGAGAGGTCCAGTACTTC.

This chain connects TRBV6-1 to TRBJ2-7; 10 bases align to TRBD1. V was pared by 6 bases and J by 2 bases, with 1 base of the junction left unmatched. The CDR3 has 13 residues. In germline, CDR1 is MNHNS, CDR2 SASEGT. CDR3 protein: CASRDRGAYEQYF. For the CDR3, the DNA is TGTGCCAGCAGGGACAGGGGGGCCTACGAGCAGTACTTC.

CDR3 nucleotides: TGCAGTGCAAGTTTACGGGACGGCACAGATACGCAGTATTTT. Translation: CSASLRDGTDTQYF. The gene calls are TRBV20-1 and TRBJ2-3; D is possibly TRBD1 or TRBD2 (5 bases each). The germline V and J ends were trimmed by 6 bases and 1 base, with 14 bases remaining between them. CDR3 length: 14 residues. Germline CDR1 reads DFQATT; CDR2 reads SNEGSKA (reference sequence).

In this sample, this clonotype turned up a few times. The chain employs TRBV7-9 and TRBJ2-1; 8 bases agree with TRBD1. CDR3 length: 15 residues. The V gene's germline CDR1 is SEHNR and CDR2 FQNEAQ (reference sequence). J lost 4 bases, V lost 5 bases, and 7 bases had no gene match. The CDR3: CASSPRQGPYNEQFF. Written as DNA, the CDR3 is TGTGCCAGCAGCCCAAGACAGGGGCCATACAATGAGCAGTTCTTC.

This clonotype turned up a few times. The rearrangement joins TRBV20-1 to TRBJ2-3, with unresolved D. The CDR3 runs 13 residues. Germline lookup yields CDR1 DFQATT and CDR2 SNEGSKA (reference sequence). Trimming left V 0 bases short and J 5 bases short, with 9 bases between. The CDR3 bases are TGCAGTGCTAGAGATCCGCCAGTAGATACGCAGTATTTT. This sequence encodes CSARDPPVDTQYF.

This clonotype was counted between two and nine times. V gene TRBV4-1 combines with J gene TRBJ2-5; either TRBD1 or TRBD2 may fit D (5 bases each). CDR1 is MGHRA, CDR2 YSYEKL, per germline. The germline V and J ends were trimmed by 1 base and 2 bases, with 14 bases remaining between them. The CDR3 contains 16 residues. CDR3 in amino acids: CASSQVLGVGQETQYF. Here the CDR3 DNA reads TGCGCCAGCAGCCAAGTTCTGGGGGTCGGGCAAGAGACCCAGTACTTC.

The genes are TRBV10-1 and TRBJ2-1, with D possibly matching TRBD2 (6 bases). CDR3 length equals 15 residues. Germline V gives CDR1 WNHNN, CDR2 SYGVQD (reference sequence). V lost 5 bases, J lost 6 bases, and 17 bases lay in between. CDR3 in DNA: TGCGCCAGCAGTCCCCGGGCCCCCGGGGGCAATGAGCAGTTCTTC. It specifies CASSPRAPGGNEQFF.

The V and J genes are TRBV20-1 and TRBJ2-5; D is unclear. In germline, CDR1 is DFQATT, CDR2 SNEGSKA (reference sequence). This CDR3 region has 13 residues. V lost 4 bases and J 0 bases, leaving 9 bases between the germline ends. CDR3 DNA: TGCAGTGCTATTTCAACCTACCAAGAGACCCAGTACTTC. Translating it yields CSAISTYQETQYF.

This clonotype was recorded a few times. The chain is built from TRBV6-5 and TRBJ2-7, with D possibly matching TRBD2 (7 bases). V was trimmed by 0 bases and J by 7 bases, leaving 16 bases between them. This CDR3 comprises 15 residues. Germline V gene sequence: CDR1 MNHEY, CDR2 SVGAGI. The CDR3 is CASSYSIVGGGEQYF. CDR3 sequence (DNA): TGTGCCAGCAGTTACTCGATAGTGGGAGGGGGTGAGCAGTACTTC.

This chain links TRBV18 with TRBJ2-7; TRBD2 matches 9 bases. CDR1 is KGHSH, CDR2 LQKENI, per germline. Trimming removed 2 bases from V and 2 bases from J; junction bases left unmatched: 1. This CDR3 has 14 amino acids. For the CDR3, the DNA is TGTGCCAGCTCACCAGGCGGGAGGGCCTACGAGCAGTACTTC. Protein sequence: CASSPGGRAYEQYF.

This clonotype was picked up a small number of times. The CDR3 is CAISGDRDEQYF. In DNA form, the CDR3 reads TGTGCCATCAGTGGGGACAGGGACGAGCAGTACTTC. V and J are TRBV10-3 and TRBJ2-7, with TRBD1 matching over 9 bases. Unmatched junction bases numbered 0, after V lost 4 bases and J lost 5 bases. This CDR3 has 12 amino acids. Germline assignment: CDR1 ENHRY and CDR2 SYGVKD.

The chain joins TRBV20-1 to TRBJ2-7; 9 positions match TRBD1. V was clipped by 0 bases and J by 3 bases; unmatched bases: 12. This CDR3 region has 17 residues. CDR1 DFQATT and CDR2 SNEGSKA come from the germline V gene (reference sequence). CDR3 in DNA: TGCAGTGCTAGAGATTCCGGGGGACAGGGAGCCGGCTACGAGCAGTACTTC. Translated: CSARDSGGQGAGYEQYF.

This rearrangement joins TRBV6-1 to TRBJ2-6, with unresolved D. Trimming cost V 8 bases and J 4 bases, with 9 bases left between them. This CDR3 is built from 13 residues. Germline loops: CDR1 MNHNS, CDR2 SASEGT. The chain's CDR3 is CASAFFGANVLTF. In nucleotides, the CDR3 is TGTGCCAGCGCTTTCTTCGGGGCCAACGTCCTGACTTTC.

This rearrangement joins TRBV7-8 to TRBJ2-2, with D maybe TRBD2 (5 bases). From germline, CDR1 is SGHVS and CDR2 FQNEAQ. The V and J ends lost 4 bases and 6 bases respectively, with 9 bases between them. CDR3 length: 13 residues. The CDR3 nucleotides read TGTGCCAGCAGCTCCCGGGAAGCCGGGGAGCTGTTTTTT. Translating it yields CASSSREAGELFF.

This clonotype appeared a few times. CDR3 DNA sequence: TGTGCCAGCTGTAGCGGGAGGGCCCCCTACGAGCAGTACTTC. Its translation: CASCSGRAPYEQYF. The chain carries TRBV25-1 and TRBJ2-7; 11 bases fit TRBD2. The J segment lost 2 bases and the V segment lost 8 bases, leaving 5 bases of the junction unmatched. CDR3 length: 14 residues. Germline V gene data show CDR1 as MGHDK and CDR2 as SYGVNS.

This chain links TRBV10-3 with TRBJ1-2, with unresolved D. Looked up from germline, CDR1 is ENHRY and CDR2 is SYGVKD. The V gene lost 2 bases and the J gene lost 8 bases, with 12 bases spanning the gap. This CDR3 is built from 13 residues. The CDR3 region is CAISEGLASGYTF. The CDR3 nucleotides read TGTGCCATCAGTGAGGGACTGGCAAGCGGCTACACCTTC.

The sample holds a few counts of this clonotype. The CDR3 loop is CASSDNRPDVWPQHF. The CDR3 DNA reads as TGTGCCAGCAGTGACAATAGACCGGACGTGTGGCCCCAGCATTTT. This chain connects TRBV6-2 or TRBV6-3 to TRBJ1-5; D unclear. The CDR3 covers 15 residues. Germline assignment: CDR1 MNHEY and CDR2 SVGEGT. The V end lost 5 bases, the J end lost 9 bases, and 20 bases lay between the germline ends.

The V call is TRBV7-9, the J call TRBJ1-1; TRBD1 aligns across 9 bases. The CDR3 has 17 residues. V lost 1 base to trimming and J lost 7 bases; unmatched junction nucleotides: 13. Germline V gene data show CDR1 as SEHNR and CDR2 as FQNEAQ (reference sequence). In DNA, the CDR3 is TGTGCCAGCAGCTTAGTCAGGGGAGGACAGGGGCTTGTTGAAGCTTTCTTT. This translates into CASSLVRGGQGLVEAFF.

V is TRBV7-6 and J is TRBJ2-2; unclear D gene. CDR1 and CDR2 (germline): SGHVS, FNYEAQ. V was pared by 1 base and J by 6 bases, with 6 bases between. This CDR3 spans 13 amino acids. The CDR3 loop is CASSLGDAGELFF. The CDR3 nucleotides read TGTGCCAGCAGCTTAGGAGATGCCGGGGAGCTGTTTTTT.

The V and J genes are TRBV19 and TRBJ1-6; D gene unclear. Germline CDR1 and CDR2: LNHDA and SQIVND (reference sequence). CDR3 length: 16 residues. V was cut by 3 bases and J by 2 bases, with 11 bases left in between. Here the CDR3 reads CASSIRDSTYNSPLHF. The CDR3 region has the DNA TGTGCCAGTAGTATTAGGGATTCGACCTATAATTCACCCCTCCACTTT.

CDR3 bases: TGTGCCAGCAGCCTTTCCTTGACAGGGCGGGATGAGCAGTTCTTC. As protein: CASSLSLTGRDEQFF. V gene TRBV7-3 combines with J gene TRBJ2-1; 7 bases match TRBD1. J lost 8 bases, V lost 5 bases, and 12 bases had no gene match. CDR1 and CDR2 from the germline V gene are SGHTA and FQGTGA. CDR3 length: 15 amino acids.

The chain links TRBV20-1 to TRBJ2-5, with D possibly being TRBD2 (6 bases). The germline V gene encodes CDR1 DFQATT and CDR2 SNEGSKA (reference sequence). The CDR3 covers 16 residues. Trimming shortened V by 3 bases and J by 5 bases, and 22 bases separated the two germline ends. DNA for the CDR3: TGCAGTGCTAGTCCGCCGGGACTGCAGAGTGGGGAGACCCAGTACTTC. This encodes CSASPPGLQSGETQYF.

This chain joins TRBV7-2 and TRBJ2-3; 10 bases align to TRBD1. V shed 6 bases and J 2 bases; nucleotides not matched to a gene: 5. Germline CDR1 reads SGHTA; CDR2 reads FQGNSA. The CDR3 is 15 amino acids. The CDR3 spells CASSPGQGHTDTQYF. The CDR3 nucleotides are TGTGCCAGCAGTCCGGGACAGGGGCACACAGATACGCAGTATTTT.